The 32 T cell receptor beta chains listed next were all sequenced from one sample in a study of T cells expressing NK-cell markers. TCRdb re-called the 5' RACE reads and gives one entry per CDR3 protein, without DNA. This listing includes fewer than 300,000 distinct CDR3 sequences. The sample comprised blood T cells: a sorted CD56 or NKG2C T cell subset, CD4+ or CD8+ T cells, or bulk PBMC T cells (not recorded which). The receptors were sampled from a woman aged 18-70 years in good health.

The CDR3: CASIPPGRGPTYNEQFF. This rearrangement joins TRBV12-3 or TRBV12-4 to TRBJ2-1; TCRdb calls TRBD1, which cannot be checked without DNA. The CDR3 consists of 17 residues.

V usage is TRBV4-3 and J usage is TRBJ2-3; TCRdb selects TRBD2, and the lack of DNA leaves this call unchecked. Germline CDR1 and CDR2: LGHNA and YSLEER. The CDR3 runs to 17 residues. The CDR3 protein is CASSPRLAGQGLDTQYF.

The V call is TRBV20-1, the J call TRBJ2-3; TCRdb gives TRBD2 as the D gene, but with no DNA this cannot be confirmed. This CDR3 contains 13 residues. In germline, CDR1 is DFQATT, CDR2 SNEGSKA (reference sequence). CDR3 region: CSAGLAGSDTQYF.

The J gene is TRBJ1-6, the V gene TRBV6-2 or TRBV6-3; TCRdb designates TRBD1, a call that cannot be tested without DNA. This CDR3 spans 15 amino acids. CDR1 MNHEY and CDR2 SVGEGT come from the germline V gene. The CDR3 reads CASSLSTGATSPLHF.

The chain links TRBV20-1 to TRBJ2-5; absent DNA, TCRdb's TRBD1 call cannot be checked. Germline values: CDR1 DFQATT, CDR2 SNEGSKA (reference sequence). There are 13 residues in the CDR3. The CDR3 region is CSAGLRPQETQYF.

The J gene is TRBJ1-1, the V gene TRBV5-6. From germline, CDR1 is SGHDT and CDR2 YYEEEE. There are 15 residues in the CDR3. The CDR3 loop reads CASSLEFSVNTEAFF.

The chain links TRBV12-3 or TRBV12-4 to TRBJ1-5. The CDR3 has 14 residues. The CDR3 protein is CASSSSKNNQPQHF.

The CDR3 sequence: CSARDPGYDIQYF. The chain uses TRBV20-1 and TRBJ2-4. The germline V gene encodes CDR1 DFQATT and CDR2 SNEGSKA (reference sequence). The CDR3 loop spans 13 amino acids.

J is TRBJ1-1 and V is TRBV6-2 or TRBV6-3; TCRdb picks TRBD1, but there is no DNA to check that call. The CDR3 spans 16 residues. CDR1 and CDR2 (germline): MNHEY, SVGEGT. CDR3 region: CASSSGPYKMNTEAFF.

The chain is built from TRBV28 and TRBJ1-5; checking the TCRdb D call of TRBD1 is not possible without DNA. The CDR3 has 12 residues. The germline V gene has CDR1 MDHEN and CDR2 SYDVKM. Here the CDR3 reads CASSDRYQPQHF.

The chain combines TRBV7-8 with TRBJ2-3. The CDR3 is 17 amino acids. The germline gives CDR1 SGHVS, CDR2 FQNEAQ. CDR3 sequence reads: CASSFNPAELGTDTQYF.

The CDR3 loop reads CASSQGLAGAPEQYF. The chain links TRBV18 to TRBJ2-7; TCRdb lists TRBD2, though no DNA is available to test this call. The CDR3 contains 15 residues. The germline V gene has CDR1 KGHSH and CDR2 LQKENI.

CDR3 residues: CASSQEAAGTAGQHF. V is TRBV4-2 and J is TRBJ1-5; TCRdb outputs TRBD1, but without DNA this stays unchecked. The length of the CDR3 is 15 residues. Germline CDR1 LGHNA, CDR2 YNFKEQ.

The chain couples TRBV28 to TRBJ2-3; the D gene TCRdb calls, TRBD2, cannot be checked with no DNA. The length of the CDR3 is 15 residues. The germline V gene has CDR1 MDHEN and CDR2 SYDVKM. CDR3 region: CASSPPSLGGDTQYF.

The chain carries TRBV18 and TRBJ2-1; TCRdb picks TRBD1, but there is no DNA to check that call. Germline assignment: CDR1 KGHSH and CDR2 LQKENI. This CDR3 contains 15 residues. CDR3 sequence reads: CASSPLRQDYNEQFF.

V is TRBV5-4 and J is TRBJ1-4; the D gene TCRdb calls, TRBD1, cannot be checked with no DNA. This CDR3 has 16 amino acids. Per germline, CDR1 SGHNT and CDR2 YYREEE (reference sequence). The CDR3 here is CASSYRRQGLNEKLFF. The full variable domain, with the rest looked up from reference TRBV5-4 and TRBJ1-4, is ETGVTQSPTHLIKTRGQQVTLRCSSQSGHNTVSWYQQALGQGPQFIFQYYREEENGRGNFPPRFSGLQFPNYSSELNVNALELDDSALYLCASSYRRQGLNEKLFFGSGTQLSVL.

The chain joins TRBV5-5 to TRBJ1-3; with no DNA, the TCRdb D assignment of TRBD1 cannot be verified. This CDR3 has 14 residues. Germline lookup yields CDR1 SGHKS and CDR2 YYEKEE (reference sequence). CDR3 residues: CASRRDREGNTIYF.

The chain joins TRBV7-7 to TRBJ2-2; the TCRdb D gene call, TRBD2, has no DNA to confirm it. The CDR3 is 16 residues long. Per the germline V gene, CDR1 is SSHAT and CDR2 is FNYEAQ (reference sequence). CDR3 protein: CASSSLAGDYTGELFF. The complete variable domain, with remaining parts taken from reference TRBV7-7 and TRBJ2-2, reads GAGVSQSPRYKVTKRGQDVTLRCDPISSHATLYWYQQALGQGPEFLTYFNYEAQPDKSGLPSDRFSAERPEGSISTLTIQRTEQRDSAMYRCASSSLAGDYTGELFFGEGSRLTVL.

This rearrangement joins TRBV7-9 to TRBJ1-4; the D call of TRBD1 rests on TCRdb alone, since no DNA is present to check it. Germline V gives CDR1 SEHNR, CDR2 FQNEAQ (reference sequence). There are 15 residues in the CDR3. CDR3 region: CASSLVGAKGEKLFF.

The chain couples TRBV20-1 to TRBJ2-3; TCRdb designates TRBD1, a call that cannot be tested without DNA. CDR3 length: 13 residues. The V gene's germline CDR1 is DFQATT and CDR2 SNEGSKA (reference sequence). This CDR3 reads CSARDPGPDTQYF.

J is TRBJ2-1 and V is TRBV12-3 or TRBV12-4; no DNA is available, so the TRBD2 call from TCRdb remains unchecked. The CDR3 loop spans 12 amino acids. This CDR3 reads CASSFWENEQFF.

This chain connects TRBV4-3 to TRBJ2-1; TCRdb designates TRBD1, a call that cannot be tested without DNA. Germline V gene lookup returns CDR1 LGHNA and CDR2 YSLEER. This CDR3 comprises 16 residues. CDR3 in amino acids: CASSQRGTGEYNEQFF.

The gene calls are TRBV7-7 and TRBJ2-1. CDR1 and CDR2 (germline): SSHAT, FNYEAQ (reference sequence). There are 14 residues in the CDR3. CDR3: CASSVSGSYNEQFF.

V usage is TRBV5-7 and J usage is TRBJ1-6. TRBV5-7 is recorded as an ORF, its role being uncertain. The CDR3 is 16 amino acids. This chain's CDR3 is CASSLGVFPRNSPLHF.

This chain uses TRBV4-3 with TRBJ2-1; the D call from TCRdb, TRBD2, cannot be confirmed without DNA. The CDR3 length is 15 residues. CDR1 LGHNA and CDR2 YSLEER come from the germline V gene. CDR3 in amino acids: CASSQDSGAYNEQFF.

The chain recombines TRBV24-1 with TRBJ2-5. This CDR3 comprises 13 residues. Germline CDR1 is KGHDR and CDR2 is SFDVKD. The CDR3 spells CATSDGALETQYF.

The chain links TRBV12-3 or TRBV12-4 to TRBJ2-6; TCRdb's D call of TRBD2 is untestable without DNA. The CDR3 has 15 amino acids. The CDR3 here is CASSLGGAGANVLTF.

The V call is TRBV11-2, the J call TRBJ2-1. CDR3 length equals 15 residues. Germline CDR1 is SGHAT and CDR2 is FQNNGV. The CDR3 loop is CASSLARGSYNEQFF.

V and J are TRBV7-3 and TRBJ2-3. CDR1 SGHTA and CDR2 FQGTGA come from the germline V gene. The CDR3 covers 13 residues. CDR3 sequence reads: CASSLLASDTQYF.

This chain connects TRBV7-6 to TRBJ2-2; TCRdb lists TRBD1, though no DNA is available to test this call. This CDR3 has 19 amino acids. The germline CDR1 and CDR2 sequences are SGHVS and FNYEAQ. CDR3 amino acids: CASSLISAGQGLGTGELFF.

This chain joins TRBV5-1 and TRBJ2-2. This CDR3 is built from 14 residues. Per the germline V gene, CDR1 is SGHRS and CDR2 is YFSETQ. This CDR3 reads CASSLVVNTGELFF.

The chain links TRBV5-4 to TRBJ2-3. The germline CDR1 and CDR2 sequences are SGHNT and YYREEE (reference sequence). The CDR3 extends over 14 amino acids. The CDR3 loop is CASSQKTDTDTQYF.